The 25 T cell receptor beta chains below come from one sample, sequenced in a study of long-term antiretroviral therapy in people with HIV. At survey level, the immunoSEQ assay was run in its v3.0 version. The method was immunoSEQ multiplex PCR; TCRdb's version includes in-frame clones alone and lacks a portion of them. The table includes some 25,000 clones, about four fifths detected once. The input for sequencing was unsorted PBMCs, taken 0.7 years before starting antiretroviral therapy. These receptors came from a man under 40 with HIV.

The V call is TRBV18, the J call TRBJ2-3; D may be TRBD1 (7 bases). V shed 4 bases and J shed 0 bases, with 14 bases lying between them. Germline assignment: CDR1 KGHSH and CDR2 LQKENI. This CDR3 contains 16 residues. The CDR3 protein is CASSRRQGLSTDTQYF. CDR3 coding DNA: TGTGCCAGCTCACGACGACAGGGACTTAGCACAGATACGCAGTATTTT.

This chain joins TRBV2 and TRBJ2-3; no firm D call. Germline V gives CDR1 SNHLY, CDR2 FYNNEI. The CDR3 loop spans 12 amino acids. V was shortened by 10 bases and J by 4 bases, with 12 bases between the two germline ends. The CDR3 DNA is TGTGCCAACGGACCGGAGCCAGATACGCAGTATTTT. Its translation is CANGPEPDTQYF.

V is TRBV29-1 and J is TRBJ1-1, with TRBD1 matching 10 bases. The CDR3 has 12 residues. The V gene end was trimmed by 4 bases and the J gene end by 11 bases; junction bases not matched to a gene: 7. Germline V lookup: CDR1 SQVTM, CDR2 ANQGSEA. DNA for the CDR3: TGCAGCGTTGGGGGGGACAGGGGCAGGGCTTTCTTT. Translating gives CSVGGDRGRAFF.

This chain links TRBV29-1 with TRBJ2-5, with TRBD1 matching over 7 bases. With 2 bases clipped from V and 2 bases from J, the junction kept 8 bases outside the gene matches. Germline lookup yields CDR1 SQVTM and CDR2 ANQGSEA. The CDR3 is 15 residues long. This CDR3 is CSVETLSGQQETQYF. DNA for the CDR3: TGCAGCGTTGAAACCTTATCGGGACAGCAAGAGACCCAGTACTTC.

The rearrangement uses TRBV4-1 and TRBJ2-7; 8 nucleotides line up with TRBD2. Germline assignment: CDR1 MGHRA and CDR2 YSYEKL. The CDR3 sequence is 15 residues long. V gave up 1 base and J gave up 4 bases; unmatched junction bases: 6. The CDR3: CASSQGSGGPYEQYF. CDR3 nucleotide sequence: TGCGCCAGCAGCCAAGGGTCGGGGGGGCCTTACGAGCAGTACTTC.

The chain recombines TRBV2 with TRBJ2-5; TRBD2 matches 9 bases. CDR1 and CDR2 from the germline V gene are SNHLY and FYNNEI. Losses at the gene ends were 6 bases for V and 5 bases for J; bases not matched to a gene: 4. CDR3 length: 13 residues. The DNA of the CDR3 is TGTGCCAGCAGGCGGGAGGGGGCGGAGACCCAGTACTTC. This sequence encodes CASRREGAETQYF.

This chain connects TRBV5-1 to TRBJ2-7; 8 bases are a match to TRBD1. V shed 3 bases, J shed 4 bases, and the junction held 9 bases outside the gene matches. CDR1 is SGHRS and CDR2 is YFSETQ in the germline V gene. The CDR3 has 15 amino acids. CDR3 nucleotides: TGCGCCAGCAGCTATTTACAGGGGGATCTTTACGAGCAGTACTTC. Translating it yields CASSYLQGDLYEQYF.

The V gene is TRBV29-1, the J gene TRBJ2-5; D is ambiguous. Germline CDR1 SQVTM, CDR2 ANQGSEA. Trimming stripped 4 bases from V and 5 bases from J, with 8 bases between. CDR3 length: 11 amino acids. The CDR3 here is CSVVVWETQYF. CDR3 in DNA: TGCAGCGTTGTGGTTTGGGAGACCCAGTACTTC. Drawing the rest from reference TRBV29-1 and TRBJ2-5, the complete variable domain is SAVISQKPSRDICQRGTSLTIQCQVDSQVTMMFWYRQQPGQSLTLIATANQGSEATYESGFVIDKFPISRPNLTFSTLTVSNMSPEDSSIYLCSVVVWETQYFGPGTRLLVL.

This chain joins TRBV29-1 and TRBJ1-2; 9 bases line up with TRBD1. Germline V gives CDR1 SQVTM, CDR2 ANQGSEA. There are 13 residues in the CDR3. The V segment lost 4 bases and the J segment 3 bases; nucleotides outside the gene matches: 3. The CDR3 coding sequence is TGCAGCGTTGTGACAGGGGGTGACTATGGCTACACCTTC. Its translation is CSVVTGGDYGYTF.

The chain combines TRBV6-4 with TRBJ2-1, with a tentative D call TRBD2 (5 bases). This CDR3 is built from 13 residues. Germline CDR1 is MRHNA and CDR2 is SNTAGT. V was trimmed by 4 bases and J by 10 bases, leaving 14 bases between them. CDR3 DNA sequence: TGTGCCAGCAGTGCCTCCGGGGAGCGGGAGCAGTTCTTC. It specifies CASSASGEREQFF.

This chain links TRBV27 with TRBJ2-7; tentative D call: TRBD2 (5 bases). The CDR3 has 16 amino acids. The V end was cut by 2 bases, the J end by 6 bases, with 20 bases between. The germline V gene has CDR1 MNHEY and CDR2 SMNVEV (reference sequence). CDR3 in amino acids: CASSLGRQTLRGEQYF. In DNA form, the CDR3 reads TGTGCCAGCAGTTTAGGCAGGCAAACCCTACGGGGCGAGCAGTACTTC.

The chain couples TRBV2 to TRBJ1-6; perhaps TRBD1 as D (5 bases). The V end was cut by 7 bases, the J end by 10 bases, with 14 bases between. Germline values: CDR1 SNHLY, CDR2 FYNNEI. This CDR3 spans 13 amino acids. The CDR3 coding sequence is TGTGCCAGCATAGGACACACCACCTCACCCCTCCACTTT. Translating it yields CASIGHTTSPLHF.

The chain carries TRBV7-9 and TRBJ2-2; D uncertain. The V and J ends lost 5 bases and 2 bases respectively, with 15 bases between them. CDR3 size: 16 residues. Per the germline V gene, CDR1 is SEHNR and CDR2 is FQNEAQ (reference sequence). This chain's CDR3 is CASSPMGRRNTGELFF. DNA of the CDR3: TGTGCCAGCAGCCCTATGGGCAGGCGAAACACCGGGGAGCTGTTTTTT. The variable domain in full, completed from reference TRBV7-9 and TRBJ2-2, reads DTGVSQNPRHKITKRGQNVTFRCDPISEHNRLYWYRQTLGQGPEFLTYFQNEAQLEKSRLLSDRFSAERPKGSFSTLEIQRTEQGDSAMYLCASSPMGRRNTGELFFGEGSRLTVL.

The V and J genes are TRBV9 and TRBJ2-7, with D tentatively TRBD1 (6 bases). The germline gives CDR1 SGDLS, CDR2 YYNGEE. V lost 0 bases to trimming and J lost 3 bases, with 13 bases between them. The CDR3 is 15 amino acids. CDR3 sequence: CASSVGTGKVYEQYF. The CDR3 nucleotides read TGTGCCAGCAGCGTAGGAACAGGGAAAGTCTACGAGCAGTACTTC.

This chain uses TRBV29-1 with TRBJ2-5, with D maybe TRBD1 (7 bases). The CDR3 covers 14 residues. V was clipped by 5 bases and J by 0 bases, with 13 bases between them. Germline V gene lookup returns CDR1 SQVTM and CDR2 ANQGSEA. CDR3 region: CSVRAGGYQETQYF. The CDR3 coding sequence is TGCAGCGTTCGTGCAGGGGGGTACCAAGAGACCCAGTACTTC.

The rearrangement links TRBV29-1 to TRBJ2-7; TRBD1 agrees at 9 bases. The CDR3 is 15 amino acids. The germline V gene encodes CDR1 SQVTM and CDR2 ANQGSEA. V shed 5 bases and J 2 bases; nucleotides not matched to a gene: 10. CDR3: CSVQLPGQGTYEQYF. The CDR3 DNA sequence: TGCAGCGTTCAACTCCCGGGACAGGGAACCTACGAGCAGTACTTC.

This clone occurred once. The V call is TRBV5-6, the J call TRBJ2-7; possible D gene TRBD2, 6 bases. The CDR3 spans 15 residues. Germline CDR1 is SGHDT and CDR2 is YYEEEE. V was shortened by 4 bases and J by 2 bases, with 16 bases between the two germline ends. This CDR3 reads CASSGGFSGTYEQYF. The CDR3 nucleotides are TGTGCCAGCAGCGGGGGGTTCTCAGGGACCTACGAGCAGTACTTC.

The chain combines TRBV28 with TRBJ2-1, with D hard to call. Trimming took 6 bases from V and 10 from J, leaving 19 bases between them. This CDR3 is 14 amino acids long. The germline V gene encodes CDR1 MDHEN and CDR2 SYDVKM. This CDR3 is CASSPGATLGEQFF. The CDR3 DNA is TGTGCCAGCAGCCCAGGCGCAACATTGGGGGAGCAGTTCTTC.

The CDR3 DNA reads as TGTGCCAGCAGCTTGAGAAGCGGGGGGACCACAGATACGCAGTATTTT. Translation gives CASSLRSGGTTDTQYF. V usage is TRBV7-9 and J usage is TRBJ2-3; 9 nucleotides match TRBD2. J was trimmed by 2 bases and V by 3 bases; bases with no gene match: 6. The CDR3 covers 16 residues. The germline CDR1 and CDR2 sequences are SEHNR and FQNEAQ (reference sequence).

The genes are TRBV4-1 and TRBJ2-2, with a possible D match to TRBD1 (6 bases). CDR1 is MGHRA and CDR2 is YSYEKL in the germline V gene. With 3 bases removed from V and 5 bases from J, the gap between germline ends came to 16 bases. The CDR3 runs to 16 residues. The CDR3 loop is CASSHPGTGITGELFF. The CDR3 DNA reads as TGCGCCAGCAGCCATCCCGGAACAGGGATAACCGGGGAGCTGTTTTTT.

The chain recombines TRBV14 with TRBJ1-1, with D maybe TRBD1 (5 bases). The CDR3 is 14 amino acids. The V gene lost 2 bases and the J gene lost 4 bases, with 11 bases spanning the gap. Germline CDR1 SGHDN, CDR2 FVKESK. CDR3 region: CASSQRPGGTEAFF. The CDR3 DNA is TGTGCCAGCAGCCAACGTCCGGGGGGCACTGAAGCTTTCTTT.

This rearrangement joins TRBV11-2 to TRBJ2-5, with D perhaps TRBD1 or TRBD2 (5 bases each). The germline CDR1 and CDR2 sequences are SGHAT and FQNNGV. The germline V and J ends were trimmed by 5 bases and 5 bases, with 18 bases remaining between them. CDR3 size: 15 residues. This CDR3 reads CASSPRTRPGETQYF. The CDR3 bases are TGTGCCAGCAGCCCTCGGACACGGCCGGGGGAGACCCAGTACTTC.

This sequence joins TRBV27 and TRBJ1-6, with 7 bases aligning to TRBD1. V lost 5 bases, J lost 6 bases, and 4 bases stayed unmatched. This CDR3 region has 14 residues. Germline V gives CDR1 MNHEY, CDR2 SMNVEV (reference sequence). This chain's CDR3 is CASSPRGFNSPLHF. The DNA for the CDR3 is TGTGCCAGCAGTCCCAGGGGGTTTAATTCACCCCTCCACTTT.

This clone occurred once. The chain combines TRBV27 with TRBJ2-1, with D unresolved. V gave up 2 bases and J gave up 0 bases, with 8 bases separating them. The germline V gene has CDR1 MNHEY and CDR2 SMNVEV (reference sequence). The CDR3 loop spans 15 amino acids. Here the CDR3 reads CASSLNVDSYNEQFF. The CDR3 nucleotides are TGTGCCAGCAGTTTAAACGTAGACTCCTACAATGAGCAGTTCTTC.

The sample holds a few counts of this clone. V and J are TRBV9 and TRBJ2-3; D is undetermined. V was pared by 4 bases and J by 5 bases, with 17 bases between. The CDR3 contains 15 residues. The germline CDR1 and CDR2 sequences are SGDLS and YYNGEE. The CDR3 here is CASSPLGWAQDTQYF. CDR3 DNA sequence: TGTGCCAGCAGCCCTCTCGGGTGGGCCCAAGATACGCAGTATTTT.